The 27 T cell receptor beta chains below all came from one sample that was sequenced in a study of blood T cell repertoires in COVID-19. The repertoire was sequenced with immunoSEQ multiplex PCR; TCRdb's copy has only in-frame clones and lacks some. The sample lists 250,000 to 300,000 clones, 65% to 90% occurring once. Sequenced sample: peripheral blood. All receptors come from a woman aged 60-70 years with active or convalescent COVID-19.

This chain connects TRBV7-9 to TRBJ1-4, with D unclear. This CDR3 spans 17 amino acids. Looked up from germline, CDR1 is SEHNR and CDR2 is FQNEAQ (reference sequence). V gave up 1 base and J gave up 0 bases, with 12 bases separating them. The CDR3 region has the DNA TGTGCCAGCAGCTTAGGGACGGGGAGTCCAACTAATGAAAAACTGTTTTTT. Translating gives CASSLGTGSPTNEKLFF.

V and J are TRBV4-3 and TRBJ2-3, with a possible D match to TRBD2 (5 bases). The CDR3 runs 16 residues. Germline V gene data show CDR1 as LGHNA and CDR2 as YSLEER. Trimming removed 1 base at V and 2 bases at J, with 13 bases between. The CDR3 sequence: CASSQVGLAYTDTQYF. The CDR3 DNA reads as TGCGCCAGCAGCCAAGTTGGGCTAGCTTACACAGATACGCAGTATTTT.

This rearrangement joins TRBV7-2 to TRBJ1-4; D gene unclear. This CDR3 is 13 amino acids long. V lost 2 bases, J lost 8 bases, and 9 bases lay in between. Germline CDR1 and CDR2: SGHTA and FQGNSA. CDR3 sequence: CASSLRAREKLFF. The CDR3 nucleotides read TGTGCCAGCAGCTTAAGAGCCAGGGAAAAACTGTTTTTT.

CDR3: CASSRETGSEKLFF. The CDR3 DNA is TGTGCCAGCAGTCGAGAAACAGGGAGCGAAAAACTGTTTTTT. The chain uses TRBV2 and TRBJ1-4; possible D gene TRBD1, 6 bases. This CDR3 region has 14 residues. V dropped 5 bases and J dropped 8 bases, with 15 bases sitting between them. The V gene's germline CDR1 is SNHLY and CDR2 FYNNEI.

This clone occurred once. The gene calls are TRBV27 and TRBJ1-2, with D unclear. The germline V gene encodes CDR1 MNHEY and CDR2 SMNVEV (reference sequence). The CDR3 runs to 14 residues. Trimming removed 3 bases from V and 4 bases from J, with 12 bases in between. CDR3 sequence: CASSFLDYGYGYTF. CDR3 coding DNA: TGTGCCAGCAGTTTCCTGGACTACGGCTATGGCTACACCTTC.

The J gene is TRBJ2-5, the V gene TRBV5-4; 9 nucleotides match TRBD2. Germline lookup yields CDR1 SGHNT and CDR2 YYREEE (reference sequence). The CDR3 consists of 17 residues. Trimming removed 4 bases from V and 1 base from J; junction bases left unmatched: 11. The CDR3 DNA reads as TGTGCCAGCAGCAAGGGGGGTAGCGGGGGTTCCCAAGAGACCCAGTACTTC. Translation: CASSKGGSGGSQETQYF.

The CDR3, as DNA: TGTGCCAGCAGTCTTTACCCGACACGTTATAATTCACCCCTCCACTTT. Translation: CASSLYPTRYNSPLHF. The chain employs TRBV6-2 or TRBV6-3 and TRBJ1-6; no clear D. V was pared by 5 bases and J by 4 bases, with 15 bases between. The CDR3 totals 16 residues. Germline CDR1 reads MNHEY; CDR2 reads SVGEGT.

The CDR3 protein is CASSAGQGVGGYTF. The DNA of the CDR3 is TGTGCCAGCAGTGCGGGACAGGGGGTAGGTGGCTACACCTTC. The rearrangement links TRBV2 to TRBJ1-2; 11 bases map to TRBD1. There are 14 residues in the CDR3. CDR1 and CDR2 (germline): SNHLY, FYNNEI. Unmatched junction bases numbered 5, after V lost 4 bases and J lost 7 bases.

CDR3: CASSSHYQGGDYGYTF. For the CDR3, the DNA is TGTGCCAGTAGTTCCCATTACCAGGGAGGGGACTATGGCTACACCTTC. The V and J genes are TRBV19 and TRBJ1-2, with D possibly being TRBD1 (5 bases). This CDR3 has 16 amino acids. V was shortened by 5 bases and J by 3 bases, with 19 bases between the two germline ends. Germline loops: CDR1 LNHDA, CDR2 SQIVND (reference sequence).

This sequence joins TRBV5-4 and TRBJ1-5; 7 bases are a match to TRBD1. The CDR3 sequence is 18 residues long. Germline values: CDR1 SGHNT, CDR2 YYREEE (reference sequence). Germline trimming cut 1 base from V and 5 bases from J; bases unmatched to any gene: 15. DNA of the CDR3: TGTGCCAGCAGCTTGAGCTGGGGGCCGGGACAGAATGATCAGCCCCAGCATTTT. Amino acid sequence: CASSLSWGPGQNDQPQHF. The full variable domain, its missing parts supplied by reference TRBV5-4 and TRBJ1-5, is ETGVTQSPTHLIKTRGQQVTLRCSSQSGHNTVSWYQQALGQGPQFIFQYYREEENGRGNFPPRFSGLQFPNYSSELNVNALELDDSALYLCASSLSWGPGQNDQPQHFGDGTRLSIL.

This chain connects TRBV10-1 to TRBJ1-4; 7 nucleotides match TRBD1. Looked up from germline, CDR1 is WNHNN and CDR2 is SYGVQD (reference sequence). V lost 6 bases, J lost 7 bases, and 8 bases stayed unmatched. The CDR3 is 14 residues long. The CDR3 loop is CASSLTGLGEKLFF. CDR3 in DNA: TGCGCCAGCAGCCTGACAGGGTTGGGTGAAAAACTGTTTTTT.

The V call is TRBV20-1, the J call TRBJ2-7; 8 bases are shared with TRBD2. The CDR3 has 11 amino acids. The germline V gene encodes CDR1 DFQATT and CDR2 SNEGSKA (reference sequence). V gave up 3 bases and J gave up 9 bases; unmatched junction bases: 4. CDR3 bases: TGCAGTGCTAGCGGGGGGGCGTCGCAGTACTTC. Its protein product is CSASGGASQYF.

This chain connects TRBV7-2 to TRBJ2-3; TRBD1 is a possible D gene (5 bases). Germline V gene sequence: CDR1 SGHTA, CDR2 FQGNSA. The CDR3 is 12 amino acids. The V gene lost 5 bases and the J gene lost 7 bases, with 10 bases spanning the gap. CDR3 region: CASSRDRYTQYF. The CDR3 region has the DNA TGTGCCAGCAGCCGAGACAGATATACGCAGTATTTT.

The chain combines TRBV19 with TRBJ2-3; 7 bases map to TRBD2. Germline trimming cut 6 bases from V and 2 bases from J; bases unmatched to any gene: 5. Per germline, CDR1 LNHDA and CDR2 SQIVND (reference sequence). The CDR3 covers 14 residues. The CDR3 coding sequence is TGTGCCAGTAGGAGACTAGCTTCCACAGATACGCAGTATTTT. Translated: CASRRLASTDTQYF.

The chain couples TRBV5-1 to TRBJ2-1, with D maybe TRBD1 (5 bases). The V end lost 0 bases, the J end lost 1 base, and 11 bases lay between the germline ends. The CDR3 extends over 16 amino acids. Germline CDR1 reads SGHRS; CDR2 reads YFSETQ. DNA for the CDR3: TGCGCCAGCAGCTTGGGTAGGGGAAAGTCCTACAATGAGCAGTTCTTC. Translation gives CASSLGRGKSYNEQFF.

CDR3 nucleotides: TGTGCCAGCAGCCAAGATCAGACTAGGGGCCTGCCCCAGTACTTC. Translated: CASSQDQTRGLPQYF. V and J are TRBV3-1 (or the pseudogene TRBV3-2) and TRBJ2-5; D is perhaps TRBD2 (6 bases). The CDR3 is 15 residues long. Germline CDR1 and CDR2: LGHDT and YNNKEL (reference sequence). Trimming removed 0 bases at V and 9 bases at J, with 17 bases between.

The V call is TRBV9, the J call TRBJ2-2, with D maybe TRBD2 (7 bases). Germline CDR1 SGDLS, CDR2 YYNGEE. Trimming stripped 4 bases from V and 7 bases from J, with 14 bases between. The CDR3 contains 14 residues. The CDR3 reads CASSPRGGDGELFF. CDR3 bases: TGTGCCAGCAGCCCAAGGGGGGGGGACGGGGAGCTGTTTTTT.

The CDR3 protein is CASSQDRTGGGLDEKLFF. Here the CDR3 DNA reads TGCGCCAGCAGCCAAGACAGGACAGGGGGTGGCCTAGATGAAAAACTGTTTTTT. This chain uses TRBV4-1 with TRBJ1-4; 10 positions agree with TRBD1. V lost 0 bases, J lost 6 bases, and 10 bases stayed unmatched. The germline V gene encodes CDR1 MGHRA and CDR2 YSYEKL. This CDR3 contains 18 residues.

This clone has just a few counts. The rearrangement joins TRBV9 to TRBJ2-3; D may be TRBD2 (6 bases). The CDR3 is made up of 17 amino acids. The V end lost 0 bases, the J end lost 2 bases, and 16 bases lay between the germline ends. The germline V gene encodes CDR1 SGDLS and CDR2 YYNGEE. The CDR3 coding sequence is TGTGCCAGCAGCGTAGGGGTGGTGCGGGGCCCCACAGATACGCAGTATTTT. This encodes CASSVGVVRGPTDTQYF.

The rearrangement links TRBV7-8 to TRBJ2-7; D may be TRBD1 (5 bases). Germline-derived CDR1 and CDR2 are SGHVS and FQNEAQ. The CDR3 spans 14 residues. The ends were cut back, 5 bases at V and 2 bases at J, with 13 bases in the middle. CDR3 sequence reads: CASSPGLLAYEQYF. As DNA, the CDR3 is TGTGCCAGCAGCCCAGGGTTGCTAGCCTACGAGCAGTACTTC.

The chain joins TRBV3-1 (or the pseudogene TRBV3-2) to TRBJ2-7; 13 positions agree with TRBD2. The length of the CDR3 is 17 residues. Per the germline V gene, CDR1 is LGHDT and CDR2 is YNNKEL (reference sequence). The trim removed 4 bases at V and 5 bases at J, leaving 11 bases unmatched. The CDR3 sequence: CASSPEPRLAGGHEQYF. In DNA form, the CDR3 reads TGTGCCAGCAGCCCCGAGCCTCGACTAGCGGGGGGCCACGAGCAGTACTTC.

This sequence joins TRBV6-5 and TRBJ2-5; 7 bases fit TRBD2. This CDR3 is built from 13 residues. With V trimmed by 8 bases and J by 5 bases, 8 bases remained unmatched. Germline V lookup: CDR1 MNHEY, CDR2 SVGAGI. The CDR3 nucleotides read TGTGCCAGCCAAGCGGGGCTGGGGGAGACCCAGTACTTC. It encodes CASQAGLGETQYF.

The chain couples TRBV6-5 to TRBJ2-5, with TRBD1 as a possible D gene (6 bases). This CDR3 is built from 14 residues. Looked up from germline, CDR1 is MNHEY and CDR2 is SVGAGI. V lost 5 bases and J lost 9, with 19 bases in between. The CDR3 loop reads CASSPDWGKGAQYF. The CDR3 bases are TGTGCCAGCAGTCCTGACTGGGGAAAGGGGGCCCAGTACTTC.

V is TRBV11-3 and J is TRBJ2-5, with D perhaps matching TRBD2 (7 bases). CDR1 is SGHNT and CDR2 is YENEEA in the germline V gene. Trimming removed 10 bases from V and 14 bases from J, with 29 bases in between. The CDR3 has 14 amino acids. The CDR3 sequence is CAKEGGRDSAGFYF. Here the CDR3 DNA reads TGTGCCAAGGAAGGGGGTAGGGACTCAGCGGGGTTTTACTTC.

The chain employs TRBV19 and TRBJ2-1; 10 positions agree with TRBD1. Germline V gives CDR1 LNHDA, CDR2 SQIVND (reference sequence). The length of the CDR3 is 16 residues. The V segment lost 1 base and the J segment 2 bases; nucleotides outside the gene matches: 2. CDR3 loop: CASSIGDRGAYNEQFF. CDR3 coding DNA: TGTGCCAGTAGTATAGGGGACAGGGGTGCCTACAATGAGCAGTTCTTC.

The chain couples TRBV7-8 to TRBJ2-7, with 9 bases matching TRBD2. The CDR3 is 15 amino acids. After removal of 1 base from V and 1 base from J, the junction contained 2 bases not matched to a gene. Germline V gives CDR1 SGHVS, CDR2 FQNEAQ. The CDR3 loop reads CASSLGTSDSYEQYF. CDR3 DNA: TGTGCCAGCAGCTTAGGGACTAGCGATTCCTACGAGCAGTACTTC.

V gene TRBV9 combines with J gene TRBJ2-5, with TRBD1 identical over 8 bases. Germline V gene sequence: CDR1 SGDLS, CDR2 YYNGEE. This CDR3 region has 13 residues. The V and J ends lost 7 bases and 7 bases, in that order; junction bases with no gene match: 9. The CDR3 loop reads CASPVQGEWTQYF. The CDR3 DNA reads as TGTGCCAGCCCTGTACAGGGGGAATGGACCCAGTACTTC.